These 10 T cell receptor beta chains share one sample of origin, sequenced in a study of cytomegalovirus exposure and HLA in healthy donors. The PCR used 60 Vbeta and 13 Jbeta primers. The repertoire was sequenced with immunoSEQ multiplex PCR; TCRdb's copy has only in-frame clones and lacks some. The data show under 150,000 clones, about 80% seen once. Input material: PBMCs. The receptors shown here come from a woman aged 50 to 60 in good health and CMV-seronegative.

This chain connects TRBV18 to TRBJ2-2; D possibly corresponds to TRBD2 (5 bases). The CDR3 consists of 13 residues. Germline CDR1 is KGHSH and CDR2 is LQKENI. Between the trimmed V and J ends, which lost 8 bases and 0 bases, there was a span of 7 bases. This CDR3 reads CASADSNTGELFF. DNA of the CDR3: TGTGCCAGCGCGGACTCGAACACCGGGGAGCTGTTTTTT. The whole variable domain, filled in from reference TRBV18 and TRBJ2-2, reads NAGVMQNPRHLVRRRGQEARLRCSPMKGHSHVYWYRQLPEEGLKFMVYLQKENIIDESGMPKERFSAEFPKEGPSILRIQQVVRGDSAAYFCASADSNTGELFFGEGSRLTVL.

The rearrangement links TRBV5-1 to TRBJ2-5; no clear D gene. This CDR3 is 14 amino acids long. The germline V and J ends were trimmed by 4 bases and 4 bases, with 14 bases remaining between them. In germline, CDR1 is SGHRS, CDR2 YFSETQ. This CDR3 is CASSPTHQRETQYF. The CDR3 DNA sequence: TGCGCCAGCAGCCCGACCCACCAGCGAGAGACCCAGTACTTC.

CDR3 nucleotide sequence: TGCGCCAGCGCGACAGGGGGTTTGGACGGCTACACCTTC. The encoded protein is CASATGGLDGYTF. This rearrangement joins TRBV5-1 to TRBJ1-2, with 9 bases aligning to TRBD1. Unmatched junction bases numbered 9, after V lost 7 bases and J lost 8 bases. Germline V gives CDR1 SGHRS, CDR2 YFSETQ. This CDR3 is 13 amino acids long.

The V call is TRBV19, the J call TRBJ1-2, with 7 bases fitting TRBD1. Unmatched junction bases numbered 10, after V lost 5 bases and J lost 4 bases. The germline CDR1 and CDR2 sequences are LNHDA and SQIVND (reference sequence). The CDR3 runs to 15 residues. This CDR3 reads CASSGTATAAYGYTF. CDR3 nucleotides: TGTGCCAGTAGTGGGACAGCCACGGCGGCCTATGGCTACACCTTC.

The chain has TRBV30 and TRBJ1-4, with 11 nucleotides matching TRBD1. This CDR3 spans 15 amino acids. Germline V gene data show CDR1 as GTSNPN and CDR2 as SVGIG (reference sequence). The V and J ends lost 1 base and 6 bases, in that order; junction bases with no gene match: 4. The CDR3 nucleotides read TGTGCCTGGAGTGGCTGGGACAGGGGGGATGAAAAACTGTTTTTT. This codes for CAWSGWDRGDEKLFF.

The chain combines TRBV9 with TRBJ1-5; D perhaps matches TRBD1 (5 bases). CDR1 and CDR2 from the germline V gene are SGDLS and YYNGEE. V was trimmed by 0 bases and J by 3 bases, leaving 10 bases between them. This CDR3 is built from 15 residues. In DNA, the CDR3 is TGTGCCAGCAGCGTAGGCCCAGGGAACAATCAGCCCCAGCATTTT. This sequence encodes CASSVGPGNNQPQHF.

J is TRBJ2-1 and V is TRBV5-4; no clear D gene. V lost 4 bases, J lost 4 bases, and 18 bases lay in between. Germline loops: CDR1 SGHNT, CDR2 YYREEE (reference sequence). The CDR3 runs to 16 residues. The CDR3 nucleotides read TGTGCCAGCAGCCCCGGGTCTTCACTTGGATACAATGAGCAGTTCTTC. The encoded protein is CASSPGSSLGYNEQFF.

Only a few counts were recorded for this clone. This chain uses TRBV11-2 with TRBJ2-3, with D possibly matching TRBD2 (5 bases). V lost 2 bases, J lost 2 bases, and 14 bases lay in between. Per germline, CDR1 SGHAT and CDR2 FQNNGV. The CDR3 sequence is 16 residues long. The CDR3 here is CASSLFGGRSTDTQYF. Here the CDR3 DNA reads TGTGCCAGCAGCTTATTTGGCGGGCGTTCCACAGATACGCAGTATTTT.

In its sample, this clone was seen once. The chain employs TRBV27 and TRBJ2-7; D might be TRBD2 (5 bases). Per germline, CDR1 MNHEY and CDR2 SMNVEV (reference sequence). Trimming took off 2 bases at V and 1 base at J, with 9 bases between the two ends. The CDR3 is 14 residues long. The CDR3 DNA reads as TGTGCCAGCAGTTTACTGGGAGTGTCCTACGAGCAGTACTTC. Translation: CASSLLGVSYEQYF.

The chain joins TRBV6-4 to TRBJ2-1, with TRBD2 identical over 9 bases. This CDR3 is built from 16 residues. In germline, CDR1 is MRHNA, CDR2 SNTAGT. The J segment lost 1 base and the V segment lost 4 bases, leaving 5 bases of the junction unmatched. The CDR3 DNA sequence: TGTGCCAGCAGTGCCTCAAGCGGGGGGTCCTACAATGAGCAGTTCTTC. It encodes CASSASSGGSYNEQFF.